These 26 T cell receptor beta chains were all obtained from the same sample, sequenced in a study of regulatory T cells in long-lasting Graves disease. Documented time point: newly diagnosed GD, antithyroid drugs for less than 3 months. The authors made the TCR library using RNA they extracted from PBMCs. Construction of TCR beta libraries relied on iRepertoire HTBI primers and on Arm-PCR targeting CDR3 regions. TCRdb redid the calling of the multiplex PCR reads with MiXCR, one entry per CDR3 protein. Seen here are about 540,000 distinct CDR3 sequences, less than 15% observed once, and the top ten hold roughly 10%. These data were likewise used in another study, on T cells in Graves' hyperthyroidism and ophthalmopathy.

Sequencing used peripheral blood mononuclear cells (PBMCs), obtained at new diagnosis, from a patient treated with antithyroid drugs. These receptors were obtained from a man aged 25-45 years with Graves disease.

The rearrangement uses TRBV5-8 and TRBJ2-1; TRBD1 matches 10 bases. V lost 2 bases, J lost 4 bases, and 3 bases stayed unmatched. The CDR3 covers 15 residues. Germline V gene lookup returns CDR1 SGHTS and CDR2 YDEGEE. The CDR3 here is CASSFGTGEYNEQFF. In DNA form, the CDR3 reads TGTGCCAGCAGCTTCGGGACAGGGGAATACAATGAGCAGTTCTTC. Filled out from reference TRBV5-8 and TRBJ2-1, the complete variable domain reads EAGVTQSPTHLIKTRGQQATLRCSPISGHTSVYWYQQALGLGLQFLLWYDEGEERNRGNFPPRFSGRQFPNYSSELNVNALELEDSALYLCASSFGTGEYNEQFFGPGTRLTVL.

In this sample, this clonotype turned up many times. The chain carries TRBV13 and TRBJ2-7; tentatively, D is TRBD1 (5 bases). CDR3 length: 14 residues. V was trimmed by 2 bases and J by 7 bases, leaving 15 bases between them. CDR1 is PRHDT and CDR2 is FYEKMQ in the germline V gene (reference sequence). CDR3 residues: CASSLRRAASEQYF. The DNA for the CDR3 is TGTGCCAGCAGCTTACGCAGGGCGGCGTCGGAGCAGTACTTC.

This chain connects TRBV25-1 to TRBJ1-6; no clear D. Germline V CDR1 and CDR2: MGHDK, SYGVNS. The CDR3 is 13 amino acids. V lost 1 base, J lost 8 bases, and 6 bases lay in between. The CDR3 is CASSELGDSPLHF. The CDR3 bases are TGTGCCAGCAGTGAATTGGGAGATTCACCCCTCCACTTT.

In regard to this clonotype: A far larger clone is just one base off, so this is likely a read error. The rearrangement joins TRBV2 to TRBJ2-1, with D tentatively TRBD2 (6 bases). The last part of the DNA fits TRBJ2-5 better; the J call may be wrong. Per germline, CDR1 SNHLY and CDR2 FYNNEI. There are 14 residues in the CDR3. The CDR3 sequence: CASSDAGSGETQYF. Written as DNA, the CDR3 is TGTGCCAGCAGTGACGCCGGGAGTGGAGAGACCCAGTACTTC.

This clonotype was picked up a small number of times. The chain is built from TRBV19 and TRBJ2-4, with 15 positions matching TRBD2. The ends lost 7 bases at V and 2 bases at J; junction bases unmatched: 12. Germline V CDR1 and CDR2: LNHDA, SQIVND (reference sequence). The length of the CDR3 is 19 residues. The CDR3 bases are TGTGCCAGTACCTCTCGGACTAGCGGGAGGGCCGGGACCAAAAACATTCAGTACTTC. It yields the protein CASTSRTSGRAGTKNIQYF.

This clonotype has at least ten counts. The CDR3 DNA follows: TGCAGTGCTTGGACAGGGGGAATAGATACGCAGTATTTT. Translation: CSAWTGGIDTQYF. The rearrangement uses TRBV20-1 and TRBJ2-3; 10 positions match TRBD1. The CDR3 loop spans 13 amino acids. Germline V lookup: CDR1 DFQATT, CDR2 SNEGSKA (reference sequence). After removal of 5 bases from V and 5 bases from J, the junction contained 4 bases not matched to a gene.

CDR3: CASSSPYNQPQHF. In DNA form, the CDR3 reads TGTGCCAGTAGTAGTCCCTACAATCAGCCCCAGCATTTT. The chain has TRBV19 and TRBJ1-5; D uncertain. The V end lost 4 bases, the J end lost 3 bases, and 7 bases lay between the germline ends. The CDR3 runs to 13 residues. Looked up from germline, CDR1 is LNHDA and CDR2 is SQIVND (reference sequence).

This clonotype showed up just a few times. The rearrangement uses TRBV3-1 and TRBJ2-2; D possibly matches TRBD1 or TRBD2 (5 bases each). Germline CDR1 LGHDT, CDR2 YNNKEL (reference sequence). V was pared by 1 base and J by 5 bases, with 14 bases between. The CDR3 contains 16 residues. The CDR3 sequence: CASSQGGVYETGELFF. CDR3 sequence (DNA): TGTGCCAGCAGCCAAGGAGGGGTATATGAGACCGGGGAGCTGTTTTTT.

This clonotype was counted at least ten times. The rearrangement uses TRBV3-1 and TRBJ2-7; tentatively, D is TRBD1 or TRBD2 (5 bases each). This CDR3 is 15 amino acids long. Germline V lookup: CDR1 LGHDT, CDR2 YNNKEL (reference sequence). V was clipped by 1 base and J by 2 bases, with 12 bases between them. This chain's CDR3 is CASSQVLGVTYEQYF. As DNA, the CDR3 is TGTGCCAGCAGCCAAGTATTGGGGGTCACCTACGAGCAGTACTTC.

The rearrangement uses TRBV10-3 and TRBJ2-7; D perhaps matches TRBD2 (6 bases). The germline CDR1 and CDR2 sequences are ENHRY and SYGVKD. The CDR3 runs 14 residues. V was clipped by 4 bases and J by 2 bases, with 12 bases between them. The CDR3 protein is CAISGGGDPYEQYF. CDR3 bases: TGTGCCATCAGTGGAGGCGGGGACCCCTACGAGCAGTACTTC.

Only a few counts were recorded for this clonotype. A single base separates this from a much larger clone, so it may be a read error. This chain connects TRBV11-2 to TRBJ2-1; 8 bases align to TRBD2. CDR3 length: 16 residues. In germline, CDR1 is SGHAT, CDR2 FQNNGV. V was clipped by 5 bases and J by 6 bases; unmatched bases: 12. DNA of the CDR3: TGTGCCAGCAGCGATACCGGGACTAGTGTTACCAATGAGCAGTTCTTC. This sequence encodes CASSDTGTSVTNEQFF.

This clonotype was recorded many times. The chain recombines TRBV29-1 with TRBJ2-5; D remains unclear. CDR1 and CDR2 from the germline V gene are SQVTM and ANQGSEA. This CDR3 contains 13 residues. V was pared by 2 bases and J by 7 bases, with 14 bases between. The CDR3 loop reads CSVEPVQSGTQYF. The CDR3 DNA reads TGCAGCGTTGAACCCGTACAGAGTGGGACCCAGTACTTC.

V gene TRBV20-1 combines with J gene TRBJ2-1, with 12 bases fitting TRBD2. The V and J ends lost 3 bases and 0 bases, in that order; junction bases with no gene match: 9. The length of the CDR3 is 18 residues. Germline CDR1 reads DFQATT; CDR2 reads SNEGSKA (reference sequence). The CDR3 DNA follows: TGCAGTGCTAGTCTCGCTAGCGGGAGGGTCGGCTCCTACAATGAGCAGTTCTTC. Translating it yields CSASLASGRVGSYNEQFF.

This clonotype was seen ten or more times. This chain joins TRBV20-1 and TRBJ2-7; 9 positions match TRBD2. Germline V gene data show CDR1 as DFQATT and CDR2 as SNEGSKA (reference sequence). The V and J ends lost 6 bases and 0 bases, in that order; junction bases with no gene match: 9. The CDR3 sequence is 15 residues long. This CDR3 reads CSAVWAGGDSYEQYF. The DNA of the CDR3 is TGCAGTGCCGTGTGGGCGGGGGGGGACTCCTACGAGCAGTACTTC.

This clonotype was detected ten times or more. V usage is TRBV19 and J usage is TRBJ1-1; D not certain. This CDR3 is built from 12 residues. V lost 8 bases to trimming and J lost 1 base, with 8 bases between them. The germline V gene encodes CDR1 LNHDA and CDR2 SQIVND (reference sequence). The CDR3 sequence is CASWNGNTEAFF. The CDR3 DNA follows: TGTGCCAGTTGGAACGGGAACACTGAAGCTTTCTTT. Using reference TRBV19 and TRBJ1-1 for the parts outside the CDR3, the full variable domain is DGGITQSPKYLFRKEGQNVTLSCEQNLNHDAMYWYRQDPGQGLRLIYYSQIVNDFQKGDIAEGYSVSREKKESFPLTVTSAQKNPTAFYLCASWNGNTEAFFGQGTRLTVV.

CDR3 coding DNA: TGTGCCAGCAGCCCCTGGAGCTTCAACGTCCTGACTTTC. Translating it yields CASSPWSFNVLTF. The rearrangement links TRBV5-6 to TRBJ2-6, with D hard to call. V lost 4 bases, J lost 9 bases, and 11 bases lay in between. This CDR3 has 13 amino acids. Per the germline V gene, CDR1 is SGHDT and CDR2 is YYEEEE.

This clonotype was counted between two and nine times. V is TRBV19 and J is TRBJ2-1; D might be TRBD2 (6 bases). Germline V gene lookup returns CDR1 LNHDA and CDR2 SQIVND (reference sequence). Trimming removed 2 bases from V and 8 bases from J, with 22 bases in between. The CDR3 loop spans 17 amino acids. This CDR3 reads CASSISGGAEWGHEQFF. CDR3 nucleotides: TGTGCCAGTAGTATATCCGGGGGAGCGGAATGGGGTCATGAGCAGTTCTTC.

This clonotype was seen many times. CDR3: CASRSIEYPYTEAFF. CDR3 bases: TGTGCCAGCCGGTCGATTGAGTACCCATACACTGAAGCTTTCTTT. The chain has TRBV3-1 and TRBJ1-1; D is unresolved. The CDR3 extends over 15 amino acids. CDR1 is LGHDT and CDR2 is YNNKEL in the germline V gene (reference sequence). V was cut by 8 bases and J by 3 bases, with 19 bases left in between.

This clonotype was observed at least ten times. The chain employs TRBV20-1 and TRBJ2-3; D not resolved. This CDR3 is built from 16 residues. The V gene lost 2 bases and the J gene lost 4 bases, with 19 bases spanning the gap. CDR1 and CDR2 from the germline V gene are DFQATT and SNEGSKA (reference sequence). This CDR3 is CSARRAIAGDADTQYF. DNA of the CDR3: TGCAGTGCTAGAAGGGCGATCGCCGGAGACGCAGATACGCAGTATTTT.

The CDR3 sequence: CASSLGWSQPQHF. Here the CDR3 DNA reads TGTGCCAGCAGTTTGGGCTGGAGTCAGCCCCAGCATTTT. V and J are TRBV28 and TRBJ1-5; D gene unclear. Trimming cost V 3 bases and J 6 bases, with 9 bases left between them. Germline CDR1 reads MDHEN; CDR2 reads SYDVKM. The CDR3 runs to 13 residues.

The chain couples TRBV7-9 to TRBJ2-7; a weak D match, TRBD2 (6 bases). Trimming cost V 7 bases and J 2 bases, with 12 bases left between them. This CDR3 contains 13 residues. Germline CDR1 and CDR2: SEHNR and FQNEAQ (reference sequence). CDR3 DNA sequence: TGTGCCAGCATCCGGGACTCGCCCTACGAGCAGTACTTC. It translates to CASIRDSPYEQYF.

This clonotype was recorded many times. J is TRBJ2-7 and V is TRBV5-5; unclear D gene. Trimming stripped 1 base from V and 9 bases from J, with 17 bases between. The CDR3 contains 14 residues. Germline loops: CDR1 SGHKS, CDR2 YYEKEE (reference sequence). CDR3 sequence reads: CASSLLSLGAVQYF. The DNA for the CDR3 is TGTGCCAGCAGCTTGCTCTCGCTAGGTGCCGTGCAGTACTTC.

The rearrangement uses TRBV3-1 and TRBJ2-1; 7 nucleotides agree with TRBD1. The germline V gene has CDR1 LGHDT and CDR2 YNNKEL (reference sequence). Trimming took 0 bases from V and 7 from J; bases not matched to a gene: 9. CDR3 length: 16 amino acids. CDR3 DNA sequence: TGTGCCAGCAGCCAAGAGGTACAGGGGAGTAGGAATGAGCAGTTCTTC. Translating it yields CASSQEVQGSRNEQFF.

This clonotype was seen only a few times. V is TRBV6-4 and J is TRBJ2-3; D is perhaps TRBD2 (5 bases). The CDR3 extends over 14 amino acids. Germline CDR1 reads MRHNA; CDR2 reads SNTAGT. Trimming took off 0 bases at V and 4 bases at J, with 8 bases between the two ends. CDR3 sequence (DNA): TGTGCCAGCAGTGACTCACTAGAGGCAGATACGCAGTATTTT. Encoded protein: CASSDSLEADTQYF.

The gene calls are TRBV5-1 and TRBJ2-1; 14 bases are shared with TRBD2. V shed 1 base and J 7 bases; nucleotides not matched to a gene: 7. From germline, CDR1 is SGHRS and CDR2 YFSETQ. CDR3 length: 17 amino acids. CDR3 nucleotide sequence: TGCGCCAGCAGCTTGAGACTAGCGGGAGGGCCAGTAAATGAGCAGTTCTTC. It specifies CASSLRLAGGPVNEQFF.

This clonotype was recorded many times. V is TRBV11-3 and J is TRBJ2-4; no definite D call. Germline loops: CDR1 SGHNT, CDR2 YENEEA. This CDR3 is 13 amino acids long. V lost 4 bases and J lost 1, with 5 bases in between. The CDR3 coding sequence is TGTGCCAGCAGCTGGAGCGCCAAAAACATTCAGTACTTC. Translating it yields CASSWSAKNIQYF.